The entry below describes one TCR beta chain. Its antigen is not identified. This sample is drawn from a study of CD8 T cells in Susac syndrome. Whole-study findings and limits: Across the total CD8+ repertoires, some 15 Susac-specific public clones were detected, and across the CD8+ TEMRA repertoires, roughly 5 such clones were detected.

RNA was extracted with the RNeasy kit, and a quantity of roughly 0.5 to 1 ug was reverse transcribed using random hexamers. TCRdb used MiXCR to reprocess the immunoSEQ multiplex PCR reads, holding one entry per CDR3 protein. The repertoire includes about 130,000 distinct CDR3 sequences, 85% to 95% of them detected once, and about 0.18% sits in the top ten. Patients with Susac syndrome met diagnostic criteria that were recently defined for definite or probable disease. V was clipped by 3 bases and J by 5 bases, with 11 bases between them. The CDR3 runs to 14 residues. CDR1 is MNHEY, CDR2 SMNVEV, per germline (reference sequence).

This TCR derives from a human donor with Susac syndrome. Sequencing was done on a sample of CD8+ T cells from PBMCs. The chain recombines TRBV27 with TRBJ2-1; D not certain. CDR3 nucleotide sequence: TGTGCCAGCAGTTTCTGGGGTTTGAACAATGAGCAGTTCTTC. Translating it yields CASSFWGLNNEQFF.